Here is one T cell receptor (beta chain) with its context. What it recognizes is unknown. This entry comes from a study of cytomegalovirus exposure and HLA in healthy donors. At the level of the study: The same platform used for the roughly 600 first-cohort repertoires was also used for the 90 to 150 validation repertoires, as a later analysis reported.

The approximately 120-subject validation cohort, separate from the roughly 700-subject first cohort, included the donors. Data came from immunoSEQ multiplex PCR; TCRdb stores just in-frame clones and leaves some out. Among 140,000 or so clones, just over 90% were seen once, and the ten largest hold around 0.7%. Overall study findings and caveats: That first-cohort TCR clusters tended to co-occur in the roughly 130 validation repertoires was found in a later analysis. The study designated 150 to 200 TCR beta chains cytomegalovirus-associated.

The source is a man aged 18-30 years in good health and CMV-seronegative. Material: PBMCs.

CDR3 loop: CAWGTGGINEKLFF. Written as DNA, the CDR3 is TGTGCCTGGGGGACAGGGGGCATTAATGAAAAACTGTTTTTT. The gene calls are TRBV30 and TRBJ1-4; TRBD1 matches at 12 bases. This CDR3 has 14 amino acids. CDR1 and CDR2 from the germline V gene are GTSNPN and SVGIG (reference sequence). Trimming removed 5 bases from V and 4 bases from J; junction bases left unmatched: 2.